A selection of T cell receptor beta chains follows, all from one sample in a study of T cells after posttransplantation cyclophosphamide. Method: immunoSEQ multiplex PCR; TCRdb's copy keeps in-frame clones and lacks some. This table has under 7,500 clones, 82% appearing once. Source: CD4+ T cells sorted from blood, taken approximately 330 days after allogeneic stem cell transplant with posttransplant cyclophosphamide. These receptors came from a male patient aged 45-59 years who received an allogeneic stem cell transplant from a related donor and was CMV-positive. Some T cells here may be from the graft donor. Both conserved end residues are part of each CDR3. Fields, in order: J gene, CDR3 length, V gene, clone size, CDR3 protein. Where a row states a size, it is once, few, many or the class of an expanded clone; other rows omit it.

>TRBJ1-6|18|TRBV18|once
CASSPRAGGASDNSPLHF
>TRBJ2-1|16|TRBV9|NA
CASSGRGRDAYNEQFF
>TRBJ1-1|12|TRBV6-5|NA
CASRPQGPGAFF
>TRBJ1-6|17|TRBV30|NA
CAWSPGTGGRFNSPLHF
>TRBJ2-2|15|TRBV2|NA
CASNSRGLATGELFF
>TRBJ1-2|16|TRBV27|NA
CASSSPSGVPHYGYTF
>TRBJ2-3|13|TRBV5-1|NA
CASSVAGVDTQYF
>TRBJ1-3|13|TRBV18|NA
CASSEGGGNTIYF
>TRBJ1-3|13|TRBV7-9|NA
CASSLTVGNTIYF
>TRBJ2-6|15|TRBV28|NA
CASSLPGPGANVLTF
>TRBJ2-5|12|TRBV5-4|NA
CASSRSMETQYF
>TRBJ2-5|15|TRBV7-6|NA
CASSLVVGSQETQYF
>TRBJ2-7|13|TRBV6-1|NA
CAGQRRVTYEQYF
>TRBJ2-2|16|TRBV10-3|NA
CAIKGTSGRNTGELFF
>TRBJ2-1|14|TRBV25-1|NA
CASRPGLRSDEQFF
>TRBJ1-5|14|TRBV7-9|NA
CASSSRGGDQPQHF
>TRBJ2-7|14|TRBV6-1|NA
CASSEPRATYEQYF
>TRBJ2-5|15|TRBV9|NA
CASSVQAGVTETQYF
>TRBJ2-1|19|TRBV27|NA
CASTLTGHSGLDFLNEQFF
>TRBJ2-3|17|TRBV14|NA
CASSRVRLAGSTDTQYF
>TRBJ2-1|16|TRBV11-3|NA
CASSLDHLQGTNEQFF
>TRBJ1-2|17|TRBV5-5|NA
CASSRQTGTGPNYGYTF
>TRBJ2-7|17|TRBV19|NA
CASSIGGQGISSYEQYF
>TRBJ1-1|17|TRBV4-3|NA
CASSQHLYQAGAAEAFF
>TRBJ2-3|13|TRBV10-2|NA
CASSEQSTDTQYF
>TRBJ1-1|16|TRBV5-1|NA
CASSLGSRARIAEAFF
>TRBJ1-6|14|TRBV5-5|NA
CASSFGGGDSPLHF
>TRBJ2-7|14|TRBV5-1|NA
CASSGQGATYEQYF
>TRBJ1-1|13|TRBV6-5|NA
CASKPRENTEAFF
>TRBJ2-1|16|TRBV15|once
CATSRVGGRTYNEQFF
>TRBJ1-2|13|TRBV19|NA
CASSQQGPNGYTF
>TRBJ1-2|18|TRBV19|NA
CASSIVQGGARGNYGYTF